The 21 T cell receptor beta chains below all came from one sample that was sequenced in a study of identical twins. From the 5' RACE reads, TCRdb called clonotypes with MiXCR, one entry per CDR3 protein. The data hold about 480,000 distinct CDR3 sequences, with approximately 15% observed a single time. This same sample was also taken into another study, of yellow fever vaccine responses in identical twins.

The sequencing input was CD4+ T cells sorted from blood. The receptors were sampled from a woman in her late teens or twenties in good health.

This chain joins TRBV7-2 and TRBJ2-1; D is undetermined. Trimming took 5 bases from V and 12 from J, leaving 17 bases between them. The length of the CDR3 is 13 residues. Germline assignment: CDR1 SGHTA and CDR2 FQGNSA. CDR3 nucleotide sequence: TGTGCCAGCAGCCCAAATACCGACTTGGCGCAGTTCTTC. This encodes CASSPNTDLAQFF. The variable domain in full, with the rest retrieved from reference TRBV7-2 and TRBJ2-1, is GAGVSQSPSNKVTEKGKDVELRCDPISGHTALYWYRQSLGQGLEFLIYFQGNSAPDKSGLPSDRFSAERTGGSVSTLTIQRTQQEDSAVYLCASSPNTDLAQFFGPGTRLTVL.

The chain uses TRBV11-2 and TRBJ2-3, with 11 positions matching TRBD2. With 2 bases clipped from V and 0 bases from J, the junction kept 7 bases outside the gene matches. This CDR3 is 18 amino acids long. Germline V gene data show CDR1 as SGHAT and CDR2 as FQNNGV. The CDR3 protein is CASSLLAGGRGSTDTQYF. DNA for the CDR3: TGTGCCAGCAGCTTACTAGCGGGGGGCCGGGGGAGCACAGATACGCAGTATTTT. Using reference TRBV11-2 and TRBJ2-3 for the parts outside the CDR3, the full variable domain is EAGVAQSPRYKIIEKRQSVAFWCNPISGHATLYWYQQILGQGPKLLIQFQNNGVVDDSQLPKDRFSAERLKGVDSTLKIQPAKLEDSAVYLCASSLLAGGRGSTDTQYFGPGTRLTVL.

This clonotype was recorded many times. The rearrangement uses TRBV12-3 or TRBV12-4 and TRBJ2-2; TRBD1 or TRBD2 may be the D gene (5 bases each). V shed 4 bases and J shed 2 bases, with 14 bases lying between them. The length of the CDR3 is 16 residues. CDR3 sequence: CASSSAGTPNTGELFF. As DNA, the CDR3 is TGTGCCAGCAGTTCTGCCGGGACGCCTAACACCGGGGAGCTGTTTTTT.

The table lists this clonotype with a few counts. The genes are TRBV7-9 and TRBJ2-4; D is tentatively TRBD1 or TRBD2 (5 bases each). The CDR3 loop spans 15 amino acids. CDR1 is SEHNR and CDR2 is FQNEAQ in the germline V gene (reference sequence). Trimming removed 5 bases at V and 8 bases at J, with 19 bases between. Written as DNA, the CDR3 is TGTGCCAGCAGCCTACGAGGGACGGCAGAGGACATTCAGTACTTC. This codes for CASSLRGTAEDIQYF.

This clonotype was observed many times. This chain links TRBV28 with TRBJ1-2; D uncertain. Trimming shortened V by 2 bases and J by 8 bases, and 15 bases separated the two germline ends. The CDR3 extends over 14 amino acids. The germline V gene has CDR1 MDHEN and CDR2 SYDVKM. The CDR3 region is CASSLILAFSGYTF. The CDR3 coding sequence is TGTGCCAGCAGTTTAATTCTGGCCTTCTCGGGCTACACCTTC.

The genes are TRBV7-3 and TRBJ2-1, with 11 nucleotides matching TRBD1. V dropped 1 base and J dropped 9; count of bases not matched to a gene: 5. The CDR3 length is 15 residues. In germline, CDR1 is SGHTA, CDR2 FQGTGA. The CDR3 reads CASSLKGQGVGEQFF. In DNA form, the CDR3 reads TGTGCCAGCAGCTTAAAGGGACAGGGGGTTGGTGAGCAGTTCTTC.

The rearrangement uses TRBV9 and TRBJ1-1; D is unclear. V shed 0 bases and J shed 8 bases, with 14 bases lying between them. The CDR3 runs 14 residues. Germline assignment: CDR1 SGDLS and CDR2 YYNGEE. CDR3 loop: CASSVGPDGREAFF. The CDR3 DNA is TGTGCCAGCAGCGTAGGGCCGGACGGTCGAGAAGCTTTCTTT.

This clonotype came up many times. This chain joins TRBV5-1 and TRBJ2-2, with D uncertain. The V gene's germline CDR1 is SGHRS and CDR2 YFSETQ. The V end lost 4 bases, the J end lost 2 bases, and 9 bases lay between the germline ends. There are 14 residues in the CDR3. The CDR3 DNA is TGCGCCAGCAGCCCCAGGTTAAACACCGGGGAGCTGTTTTTT. It translates to CASSPRLNTGELFF.

This clonotype was picked up many times. The chain recombines TRBV3-1 with TRBJ1-2; a weak D match, TRBD1 (5 bases). The germline V and J ends were trimmed by 4 bases and 4 bases, with 10 bases remaining between them. This CDR3 region has 13 residues. Germline-derived CDR1 and CDR2 are LGHDT and YNNKEL (reference sequence). CDR3 in DNA: TGTGCCAGCAGCCTCCGGGACGGCTATGGCTACACCTTC. The encoded protein is CASSLRDGYGYTF.

The sample holds a few counts of this clonotype. The CDR3 bases are TGCGCCAGCAGCACCTACAGGGGATACAATGAGCAGTTCTTC. It yields the protein CASSTYRGYNEQFF. V is TRBV5-1 and J is TRBJ2-1; 7 nucleotides line up with TRBD1. The CDR3 totals 14 residues. The J segment lost 4 bases and the V segment lost 4 bases, leaving 5 bases of the junction unmatched. CDR1 is SGHRS and CDR2 is YFSETQ in the germline V gene.

This clonotype was found many times. The chain carries TRBV5-6 and TRBJ2-7; D may be TRBD2 (5 bases). The germline gives CDR1 SGHDT, CDR2 YYEEEE. CDR3 size: 15 residues. V was trimmed by 0 bases and J by 5 bases, leaving 15 bases between them. In DNA form, the CDR3 reads TGTGCCAGCAGCTTGGCCGGAGCGGCCGGCAACGAGCAGTACTTC. It encodes CASSLAGAAGNEQYF. The full variable domain, completed using reference TRBV5-6 and TRBJ2-7, is DAGVTQSPTHLIKTRGQQVTLRCSPKSGHDTVSWYQQALGQGPQFIFQYYEEEERQRGNFPDRFSGHQFPNYSSELNVNALLLGDSALYLCASSLAGAAGNEQYFGPGTRLTVT.

This clonotype was seen a handful of times. The V gene is TRBV4-1, the J gene TRBJ1-1, with D possibly TRBD1 on 6 matching bases. Trimming took off 1 base at V and 0 bases at J, with 9 bases between the two ends. Germline CDR1 MGHRA, CDR2 YSYEKL. The CDR3 has 15 amino acids. CDR3: CASSQAQGLNTEAFF. The CDR3 nucleotides read TGCGCCAGCAGCCAAGCGCAGGGGTTGAACACTGAAGCTTTCTTT.

This chain uses TRBV3-1 with TRBJ2-1, with a tentative D call TRBD2 (6 bases). This CDR3 is built from 14 residues. CDR1 and CDR2 (germline): LGHDT, YNNKEL (reference sequence). Trimming removed 4 bases at V and 7 bases at J, with 14 bases between. In nucleotides, the CDR3 is TGTGCCAGCAGCCCAAGGGCAGGGAGGAATGAGCAGTTCTTC. It codes for CASSPRAGRNEQFF.

This clonotype has only a few counts. J is TRBJ1-5 and V is TRBV20-1; no reliable D call. Trimming shortened V by 5 bases and J by 4 bases, and 15 bases separated the two germline ends. Germline-derived CDR1 and CDR2 are DFQATT and SNEGSKA (reference sequence). This CDR3 is built from 14 residues. CDR3 DNA: TGCAGTGCTTCAATAGGTACGGTGAATCAGCCCCAGCATTTT. Amino acid sequence: CSASIGTVNQPQHF.

Ten or more counts support this clonotype. V and J are TRBV28 and TRBJ1-4; no clear D. The CDR3 is made up of 17 amino acids. V shed 2 bases and J shed 3 bases, with 16 bases lying between them. CDR1 and CDR2 (germline): MDHEN, SYDVKM. CDR3 region: CASSLKRGYESNEKLFF. CDR3 DNA: TGTGCCAGCAGTTTAAAGCGAGGGTATGAGTCTAATGAAAAACTGTTTTTT.

This clonotype was found a few times. V gene TRBV2 combines with J gene TRBJ2-7; D perhaps matches TRBD2 (6 bases). This CDR3 spans 16 amino acids. Germline-derived CDR1 and CDR2 are SNHLY and FYNNEI. The ends were cut back, 2 bases at V and 0 bases at J, with 14 bases in the middle. CDR3 DNA sequence: TGTGCCAGCAGTGAATCCCCAGCGGGTCTCTCCTACGAGCAGTACTTC. It encodes CASSESPAGLSYEQYF.

This clonotype has only a few counts. The rearrangement joins TRBV18 to TRBJ2-7; 10 bases match TRBD1. Unmatched junction bases numbered 10, after V lost 3 bases and J lost 2 bases. This CDR3 is built from 17 residues. The germline gives CDR1 KGHSH, CDR2 LQKENI. Here the CDR3 reads CASSPAFRDRGPYEQYF. The CDR3, as DNA: TGTGCCAGCTCACCGGCTTTCCGGGACAGGGGTCCCTACGAGCAGTACTTC.

This clonotype showed up just a few times. Here the CDR3 reads CASSLDGGTLYNEQFF. CDR3 sequence (DNA): TGTGCCAGCAGCTTAGATGGGGGGACATTATACAATGAGCAGTTCTTC. The chain uses TRBV11-2 and TRBJ2-1; D may match TRBD1 or TRBD2 (6 bases each). Trimming stripped 0 bases from V and 4 bases from J, with 13 bases between. This CDR3 has 16 residues. Germline V lookup: CDR1 SGHAT, CDR2 FQNNGV.

V is TRBV6-1 and J is TRBJ1-5, with a tentative D call TRBD1 (6 bases). The CDR3 is made up of 15 amino acids. Trimming shortened V by 8 bases and J by 5 bases, and 19 bases separated the two germline ends. Germline-derived CDR1 and CDR2 are MNHNS and SASEGT. Written as DNA, the CDR3 is TGTGCCAGCCGCCGGGCGGGGGCTGGGGATCAGCCCCAGCATTTT. Protein: CASRRAGAGDQPQHF.

CDR3: CASRRATSNDEQFF. The CDR3 DNA reads TGCGCCAGCAGACGCGCTACTAGTAACGATGAGCAGTTCTTC. The chain is built from TRBV5-1 and TRBJ2-1, with a weak D call TRBD2 (5 bases). V lost 5 bases and J 8 bases, leaving 17 bases between the germline ends. CDR3 length equals 14 residues. CDR1 SGHRS and CDR2 YFSETQ come from the germline V gene.

This clonotype has ten or more counts. Here the CDR3 DNA reads TGTGCCATCAGGGAAACAGATTACTCCTACAATGAGCAGTTCTTC. This codes for CAIRETDYSYNEQFF. The chain is built from TRBV10-3 and TRBJ2-1; D not certain. Germline CDR1 is ENHRY and CDR2 is SYGVKD. This CDR3 has 15 amino acids. V lost 6 bases, J lost 0 bases, and 12 bases lay in between.